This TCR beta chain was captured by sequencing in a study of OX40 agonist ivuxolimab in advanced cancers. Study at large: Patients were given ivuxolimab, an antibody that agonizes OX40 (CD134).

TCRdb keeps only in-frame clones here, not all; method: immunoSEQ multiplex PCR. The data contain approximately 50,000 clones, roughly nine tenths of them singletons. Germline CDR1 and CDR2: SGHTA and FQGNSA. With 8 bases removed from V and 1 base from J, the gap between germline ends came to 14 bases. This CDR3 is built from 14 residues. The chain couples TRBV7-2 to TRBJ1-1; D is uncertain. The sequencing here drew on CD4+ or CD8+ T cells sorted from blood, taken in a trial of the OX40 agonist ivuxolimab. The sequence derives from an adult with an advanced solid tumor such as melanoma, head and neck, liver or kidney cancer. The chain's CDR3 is CASGRSYRNTEAFF. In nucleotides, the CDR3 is TGTGCCAGCGGAAGGTCTTACAGGAACACTGAAGCTTTCTTT.